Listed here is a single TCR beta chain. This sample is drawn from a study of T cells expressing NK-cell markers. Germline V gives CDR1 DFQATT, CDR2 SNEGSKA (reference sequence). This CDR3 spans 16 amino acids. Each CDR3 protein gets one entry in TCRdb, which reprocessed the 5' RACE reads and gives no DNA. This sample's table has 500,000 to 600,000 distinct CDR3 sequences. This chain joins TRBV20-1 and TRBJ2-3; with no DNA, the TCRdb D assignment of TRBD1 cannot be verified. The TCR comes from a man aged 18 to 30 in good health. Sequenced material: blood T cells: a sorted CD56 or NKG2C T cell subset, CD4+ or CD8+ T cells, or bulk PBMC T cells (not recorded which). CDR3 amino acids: CSATGSWGAISDTQYF.